The rows below give T cell receptor beta chains drawn from one sample of a study of blood T cell repertoires in COVID-19. Profiling relied on immunoSEQ multiplex PCR, and the TCRdb table lists in-frame clones only, not all of them. The sample lists 80,000 to 130,000 clones; 65% to 90% were seen once. Sequenced sample: PBMCs or T cells enriched from blood (not recorded which). These receptors were collected from a woman aged 45-60 years who had recovered from COVID-19. CDR3s include the opening cysteine and the closing phenylalanine or tryptophan. D genes are given only for firm matches. Only part of the rows carry a size: once, few, many, or a class if the clone is expanded.

j_call	clone_size	v_call	d_call	cdr3_nt	cdr3_aa
TRBJ1-6	NA	TRBV14	NA	TGTGCCAGCAGCCACCGTTCACCGGGACTTGGGGTTTCACCCCTCCACTTT	CASSHRSPGLGVSPLHF
TRBJ2-3	medium-sized	TRBV6-4	NA	TGTGCCAGCAGTGACGGAGACGTCGGGGCGCAGTATTTT	CASSDGDVGAQYF
TRBJ1-6	once	TRBV9	NA	TGTGCCAGCAGCGTGGGAGGGCAGAATTCACCCCTCCACTTT	CASSVGGQNSPLHF
TRBJ1-2	NA	TRBV5-6	NA	TGTGCCAGCAGCTTGGGGTACAGGGTTAATGGCTACACCTTC	CASSLGYRVNGYTF
TRBJ1-6	few	TRBV4-1	NA	TGCGCCAGCAGCTCCGAATTTATTCAAAAAGGGGGCTCCTATAATTCACCCCTCCACTTT	CASSSEFIQKGGSYNSPLHF
TRBJ1-4	NA	TRBV10-1	NA	TGCGCCAGCAGTGCTAGTCCTAATGAAAAACTGTTTTTT	CASSASPNEKLFF
TRBJ2-2	NA	TRBV5-6	NA	TGTGCCAGCAGCGCAGACAGGTTAGCCGGGGAGCTGTTTTTT	CASSADRLAGELFF
TRBJ2-3	NA	TRBV7-3	NA	TGTGCCAGCAGCTTAACGTTTGGACAGAACACAGATACGCAGTATTTT	CASSLTFGQNTDTQYF
TRBJ1-1	once	TRBV19	NA	TGTGCCAGTAGTATCTACGCTATGAACACTGAAGCTTTCTTT	CASSIYAMNTEAFF
TRBJ1-2	NA	TRBV18	TRBD1	TGTGCCAGCTCACCAGGGACAGGGGATTATGGCTACACCTTC	CASSPGTGDYGYTF
TRBJ2-3	few	TRBV24-1	TRBD1	TGTGCCACCAGTGAGGCCGGGACAGGGTTCACAGATACGCAGTATTTT	CATSEAGTGFTDTQYF
TRBJ2-5	NA	TRBV28	NA	TGTGCCAGCACTCTCTCCGGACGGGAACAAGAGACCCAGTACTTC	CASTLSGREQETQYF
TRBJ2-4	NA	TRBV20-1	NA	TGCAGTGCTAGACTCTTATACATTCAGTACTTC	CSARLLYIQYF
TRBJ1-1	NA	TRBV7-9	NA	TGTGCCAGCAGCTATAAAAAATACTTAAACACTGAAGCTTTCTTT	CASSYKKYLNTEAFF
TRBJ2-2	NA	TRBV21-1	NA	TGTGCCAGCAGCAAAGTGGTAGGACTAGCGGGGGGCACCGGGGAGCTGTTTTTT	CASSKVVGLAGGTGELFF
TRBJ2-2	NA	TRBV4-2	NA	TGTGCCAGCAGCCAAGATATAAGGCGGGACAGCGGACCCACCGGGGAGCTGTTTTTT	CASSQDIRRDSGPTGELFF
TRBJ2-3	once	TRBV7-2	TRBD2	TGTGCCAGCAGATTTAGCGGGAGACACTCAGATACGCAGTATTTT	CASRFSGRHSDTQYF
TRBJ2-7	NA	TRBV12-3/TRBV12-4	NA	TGTGCCAGCAGTTTCGTTCTCTACGAGCAGTACTTC	CASSFVLYEQYF
TRBJ1-5	NA	TRBV18	NA	TGTGCCAGCTCACCTAACACAGATCAGCCCCAGCATTTT	CASSPNTDQPQHF
TRBJ2-5	NA	TRBV28	TRBD1	TGTGCCAGCAGATTTGACAGGGTAAAGGGTGACCAGTACTTC	CASRFDRVKGDQYF
TRBJ2-1	NA	TRBV7-2	TRBD2	TGTGCCAGCAGCTCTGCGGGGGGGTACAATGAGCAGTTCTTC	CASSSAGGYNEQFF
TRBJ2-1	NA	TRBV27	NA	TGTGCCAGCAGTTTTCAGGGAGGTCACAATGAGCAGTTCTTC	CASSFQGGHNEQFF
TRBJ2-7	once	TRBV11-1	TRBD1	TGTGCCAGCAGACAATGGACAGGGACCGAGCAGTACTTC	CASRQWTGTEQYF
TRBJ1-2	NA	TRBV27	TRBD1	TGTGCCAGCAGATCGCCGGGACAGGGGGCGCGATATGGCTACACCTTC	CASRSPGQGARYGYTF
TRBJ1-4	NA	TRBV6-6	TRBD1	TGTGCCAGCAGCCGACGCCACCGAGGGGGCAGGTTTGAAAAACTGTTTTTT	CASSRRHRGGRFEKLFF
TRBJ1-1	NA	TRBV11-2	TRBD1	TGTGCCAGCAGCGTACGACAGGGAACGAACACTGAAGCTTTCTTT	CASSVRQGTNTEAFF
TRBJ2-3	NA	TRBV24-1	NA	TGTGCCACCAGTGATCCCAAGCGGGTCTCTAGCACAGATACGCAGTATTTT	CATSDPKRVSSTDTQYF
TRBJ2-7	NA	TRBV6-6	TRBD2	TGTGCCAGCTGGGGGGGGATCTTGGGCGAGCAGTACTTC	CASWGGILGEQYF
TRBJ1-1	NA	TRBV21-1	NA	TGTGCCAGCAGCAAAGTACGGAGGCTAAAGAACACTGAAGCTTTCTTT	CASSKVRRLKNTEAFF
TRBJ2-6	once	TRBV2	NA	TGTGCCAGCAGCGACAGCTCTGGGGCCAACGTCCTGACTTTC	CASSDSSGANVLTF
TRBJ2-7	NA	TRBV6-5	NA	TGTGCCAGCGGGAGGAGCTCCTACGAGCAGTACTTC	CASGRSSYEQYF
TRBJ2-7	NA	TRBV2	TRBD2	TGTGCCAGCACTACCCCTGTGGAAGCTAGCGGGTTCTACGAGCAGTACTTC	CASTTPVEASGFYEQYF
TRBJ1-5	NA	TRBV15	NA	TGTGCCACCAGCAGAGATCAACAGAGCAATCAGCCCCAGCATTTT	CATSRDQQSNQPQHF
TRBJ2-3	NA	TRBV9	TRBD2	TGTGCCAGCAGCGTAGGCCTAGCGGGGGGGCTGGGTGGAGATACGCAGTATTTT	CASSVGLAGGLGGDTQYF
TRBJ2-4	NA	TRBV27	NA	TGTGCCAGCAGTTTAGAGGGGACTCTAGCCAAAAACATTCAGTACTTC	CASSLEGTLAKNIQYF
TRBJ2-3	NA	TRBV7-9	NA	TGTGCCAGCAGCTCCCCGACTAAAGATACGCAGTATTTT	CASSSPTKDTQYF
TRBJ2-2	NA	TRBV5-1	TRBD1	TGCGCCAGCAGCTTGGCCGGGACAGCGAACACCGGGGAGCTGTTTTTT	CASSLAGTANTGELFF
TRBJ1-1	once	TRBV5-1	NA	TGCGCCAGCAGCCCGAGGGCGGTGGTAAACACTGAAGCTTTCTTT	CASSPRAVVNTEAFF
TRBJ1-1	NA	TRBV6-5	NA	TGTGCCAGCAGTTACGCGAGTGCCGAGAACACTGAAGCTTTCTTT	CASSYASAENTEAFF
TRBJ2-5	once	TRBV5-1	TRBD1	TGCGCCAGCAGCTTGGGAGCGGACAGGGGAGAGACCCAGTACTTC	CASSLGADRGETQYF
TRBJ2-3	NA	TRBV2	TRBD2	TGTGCCAGCACAAGGGGCGGGAGGGCAACAGATACGCAGTATTTT	CASTRGGRATDTQYF
TRBJ1-2	NA	TRBV30	TRBD1	TGTGCCTGGAGGATGGACAGGGATTATGGCTACACCTTC	CAWRMDRDYGYTF
TRBJ2-1	NA	TRBV6-5	TRBD2	TGTGCCAGCAGGGGGGGGACTAGCGGGGACAATGAGCAGTTCTTC	CASRGGTSGDNEQFF
TRBJ2-1	NA	TRBV7-9	NA	TGTGCCACCTTGACACACAATGAGCAGTTCTTC	CATLTHNEQFF
TRBJ1-1	few	TRBV6-6	NA	TGTGCCAGCCGAGCGACTCTTAGCACTGAAGCTTTCTTT	CASRATLSTEAFF
TRBJ2-2	NA	TRBV30	NA	TGTGCCTGGATCGATACAGGGAAATCCGGGGAGCTGTTTTTT	CAWIDTGKSGELFF
TRBJ1-1	NA	TRBV11-2	NA	TGTGCCAGCAGCCAAACCGAGGAAGGGAACACTGAAGCTTTCTTT	CASSQTEEGNTEAFF
TRBJ2-1	few	TRBV7-2	NA	TGTGCCAGCAGCTTGGGACTCATCAATGAGCAGTTCTTC	CASSLGLINEQFF
TRBJ2-5	NA	TRBV11-2	TRBD2	TGTGCCAGCAGCCCCGGGACTAGCGGGAGGATTTGGGAGACCCAGTACTTC	CASSPGTSGRIWETQYF
TRBJ1-4	NA	TRBV6-5	NA	TGTGCCAGCAGCGAGGGGGACACAGCTAATGAAAAACTGTTTTTT	CASSEGDTANEKLFF
TRBJ2-3	once	TRBV30	NA	TGTGCCTGGAGTGTATCGAGCGGAGCTAGCACAGATACGCAGTATTTT	CAWSVSSGASTDTQYF
TRBJ2-1	NA	TRBV27	NA	TGTGCCAGCAGTCGCAAGGACTCCCCTGCCTACAATGAGCAGTTCTTC	CASSRKDSPAYNEQFF
TRBJ2-1	NA	TRBV27	TRBD2	TGTGCCAGCAGTTCCTGGACTAGCGGTAGCTCCTACAATGAGCAGTTCTTC	CASSSWTSGSSYNEQFF
TRBJ1-5	NA	TRBV6-2/TRBV6-3	NA	TGTGCCAGCAGTTACGGGGCCTCCAATCAGCCCCAGCATTTT	CASSYGASNQPQHF
TRBJ1-1	NA	TRBV10-2	NA	TGCGCCAGCAGTGCAGGGAACACTGAAGCTTTCTTT	CASSAGNTEAFF